These 24 T cell receptor beta chains were all obtained from the same sample, sequenced in a study of long-term antiretroviral therapy in people with HIV. Sequencing used immunoSEQ v3.0 at survey level. Produced via immunoSEQ multiplex PCR; TCRdb's table is partial and in-frame only. The data contain about 24,000 clones, 90% to 95% of them singletons. This specimen was unsorted PBMCs, taken around 5.2 years after starting antiretroviral therapy. The receptors were sampled from a woman between 45 and 60 years old with HIV.

The chain has TRBV5-1 and TRBJ2-3; 11 bases are shared with TRBD2. This CDR3 has 14 amino acids. Losses at the gene ends were 2 bases for V and 5 bases for J; bases not matched to a gene: 1. Germline loops: CDR1 SGHRS, CDR2 YFSETQ. CDR3 nucleotide sequence: TGCGCCAGCAGCTTCGGACTAGCGGGAGATACGCAGTATTTT. Protein product: CASSFGLAGDTQYF.

The V call is TRBV7-6, the J call TRBJ2-7; D might be TRBD1 (5 bases). This CDR3 is built from 13 residues. Germline CDR1 reads SGHVS; CDR2 reads FNYEAQ. V lost 5 bases and J 9 bases, leaving 17 bases between the germline ends. DNA for the CDR3: TGTGCCAGCAGCCCCACAGGTGAATGGGGGCAGTACTTC. It specifies CASSPTGEWGQYF.

The chain employs TRBV9 and TRBJ1-1, with a tentative D call TRBD1 (6 bases). Trimming took off 0 bases at V and 11 bases at J, with 11 bases between the two ends. The CDR3 covers 12 residues. CDR1 is SGDLS and CDR2 is YYNGEE in the germline V gene. In DNA form, the CDR3 reads TGTGCCAGCAGCGTAGATCGGGGGCGGGCTTTCTTT. Protein sequence: CASSVDRGRAFF.

This chain links TRBV7-9 with TRBJ2-2; 11 nucleotides match TRBD2. Looked up from germline, CDR1 is SEHNR and CDR2 is FQNEAQ (reference sequence). V shed 5 bases and J 0 bases; nucleotides not matched to a gene: 2. This CDR3 is 16 amino acids long. The CDR3 bases are TGTGCCAGCAGCATACTAGCGGGAGCGAACACCGGGGAGCTGTTTTTT. Amino acid sequence: CASSILAGANTGELFF.

The V and J genes are TRBV5-4 and TRBJ2-1; D remains unclear. The V gene lost 0 bases and the J gene lost 0 bases, with 10 bases spanning the gap. Germline V gene data show CDR1 as SGHNT and CDR2 as YYREEE (reference sequence). The CDR3 is made up of 16 amino acids. The CDR3 DNA is TGTGCCAGCAGCTTGGAGGCCTTGAGCTCCTACAATGAGCAGTTCTTC. This encodes CASSLEALSSYNEQFF.

The J gene is TRBJ2-1, the V gene TRBV2, with a tentative D call TRBD2 (5 bases). The V gene's germline CDR1 is SNHLY and CDR2 FYNNEI. The CDR3 sequence is 15 residues long. Trimming left V 5 bases short and J 0 bases short, with 11 bases between. DNA for the CDR3: TGTGCCAGCAGTCCAAGTGGGAGCTCCTACAATGAGCAGTTCTTC. This encodes CASSPSGSSYNEQFF.

The chain is built from TRBV10-3 and TRBJ1-2; D is perhaps TRBD1 (5 bases). The CDR3 consists of 13 residues. The V gene's germline CDR1 is ENHRY and CDR2 SYGVKD. Trimming shortened V by 2 bases and J by 6 bases, and 10 bases separated the two germline ends. CDR3 in DNA: TGTGCCATCAGTGAGGAGGGGTTGGATGGCTACACCTTC. Translating it yields CAISEEGLDGYTF.

The count of this clone is one. The CDR3 protein is CASSKQGGDTEAFF. The CDR3 DNA is TGTGCCAGCAGCAAACAGGGAGGTGACACTGAAGCTTTCTTT. The chain combines TRBV7-3 with TRBJ1-1; the D gene is possibly TRBD1 (6 bases). The germline gives CDR1 SGHTA, CDR2 FQGTGA. The CDR3 runs to 14 residues. V was cut by 5 bases and J by 3 bases, with 13 bases left in between.

In DNA, the CDR3 is TGTGCCAGCAGCACTGAGGGACAGGGGTTTGATGGCTACACCTTC. This codes for CASSTEGQGFDGYTF. The chain joins TRBV7-9 to TRBJ1-2, with 10 bases lining up with TRBD1. The CDR3 totals 15 residues. The J segment lost 6 bases and the V segment lost 5 bases, leaving 9 bases of the junction unmatched. The germline CDR1 and CDR2 sequences are SEHNR and FQNEAQ (reference sequence).

The V and J genes are TRBV13 and TRBJ1-2, with 9 bases identical to TRBD1. Germline V gene sequence: CDR1 PRHDT, CDR2 FYEKMQ (reference sequence). Trimming at V came to 4 bases and at J to 3 bases, leaving 9 bases not matched to a gene. The CDR3 is 16 amino acids. This CDR3 is CASSSTQGAGYYGYTF. CDR3 DNA: TGTGCCAGCAGCTCCACACAGGGGGCGGGTTACTATGGCTACACCTTC.

The rearrangement joins TRBV9 to TRBJ2-2, with D perhaps matching TRBD1 or TRBD2 (6 bases each). This CDR3 is 15 amino acids long. Trimming took 5 bases from V and 2 from J, leaving 13 bases between them. Germline V gives CDR1 SGDLS, CDR2 YYNGEE. CDR3 sequence (DNA): TGTGCCAGCAGGGGGGGACACAGAAACACCGGGGAGCTGTTTTTT. Amino acids: CASRGGHRNTGELFF. Complete variable domain (other parts from reference TRBV9 and TRBJ2-2): DSGVTQTPKHLITATGQRVTLRCSPRSGDLSVYWYQQSLDQGLQFLIQYYNGEERAKGNILERFSAQQFPDLHSELNLSSLELGDSALYFCASRGGHRNTGELFFGEGSRLTVL.

The chain links TRBV11-3 to TRBJ2-1; tentative D call: TRBD2 (5 bases). CDR3 length: 14 amino acids. Trimming pared 0 bases from V and 4 bases from J, leaving 7 bases between. Per germline, CDR1 SGHNT and CDR2 YENEEA. CDR3 amino acids: CASSLDGSYNEQFF. The CDR3 nucleotides are TGTGCCAGCAGCTTAGATGGGAGTTACAATGAGCAGTTCTTC.

This sequence joins TRBV7-2 and TRBJ2-2; TRBD1 aligns across 7 bases. V shed 6 bases, J shed 4 bases, and the junction held 11 bases outside the gene matches. This CDR3 is built from 16 residues. Looked up from germline, CDR1 is SGHTA and CDR2 is FQGNSA. CDR3 region: CASRTSSTGTTGELFF. The CDR3 nucleotides are TGTGCCAGCAGGACCTCGTCGACAGGGACCACCGGGGAGCTGTTTTTT.

The rearrangement links TRBV28 to TRBJ1-5; no clear D. V was trimmed by 7 bases and J by 4 bases, leaving 11 bases between them. The CDR3 runs to 13 residues. Germline V CDR1 and CDR2: MDHEN, SYDVKM. The CDR3 coding sequence is TGTGCCAGCATCAGGATGGCTAATCAGCCCCAGCATTTT. Its protein product is CASIRMANQPQHF.

This sequence joins TRBV27 and TRBJ2-1; unclear D gene. The CDR3 totals 14 residues. Germline CDR1 reads MNHEY; CDR2 reads SMNVEV (reference sequence). V was trimmed by 6 bases and J by 6 bases, leaving 15 bases between them. CDR3 in amino acids: CASSTLTRFNEQFF. In DNA form, the CDR3 reads TGTGCCAGCAGCACCTTGACGCGGTTCAATGAGCAGTTCTTC.

This chain links TRBV10-3 with TRBJ1-1; D is perhaps TRBD1 (6 bases). CDR1 and CDR2 from the germline V gene are ENHRY and SYGVKD. The CDR3 spans 13 residues. V lost 10 bases and J lost 1, with 13 bases in between. The CDR3 is CATLRTENTEAFF. The CDR3 nucleotides read TGTGCCACCCTCCGGACAGAGAACACTGAAGCTTTCTTT.

The DNA of the CDR3 is TGTGCCAGTAGTATCCGACAGGGGGCTTTTGGAAACACCATATATTTT. It encodes CASSIRQGAFGNTIYF. The chain has TRBV19 and TRBJ1-3; 10 bases agree with TRBD1. The germline V gene encodes CDR1 LNHDA and CDR2 SQIVND (reference sequence). V shed 3 bases and J 3 bases; nucleotides not matched to a gene: 5. CDR3 length: 16 amino acids.

The V call is TRBV27, the J call TRBJ2-7, with D tentatively TRBD1 (6 bases). CDR1 MNHEY and CDR2 SMNVEV come from the germline V gene (reference sequence). Trimming left V 5 bases short and J 6 bases short, with 20 bases between. This CDR3 contains 15 residues. This chain's CDR3 is CASSPGPTGRGEQYF. The CDR3 bases are TGTGCCAGCAGTCCGGGCCCGACAGGAAGAGGCGAGCAGTACTTC.

The rearrangement links TRBV9 to TRBJ2-3; 12 nucleotides match TRBD2. V lost 0 bases, J lost 4 bases, and 6 bases stayed unmatched. This CDR3 is built from 17 residues. CDR1 and CDR2 from the germline V gene are SGDLS and YYNGEE. Here the CDR3 DNA reads TGTGCCAGCAGCGTAGCTCTGACTAGCGGGAGCGCAGATACGCAGTATTTT. Protein product: CASSVALTSGSADTQYF. Using reference TRBV9 and TRBJ2-3 for the parts outside the CDR3, the full variable domain is DSGVTQTPKHLITATGQRVTLRCSPRSGDLSVYWYQQSLDQGLQFLIQYYNGEERAKGNILERFSAQQFPDLHSELNLSSLELGDSALYFCASSVALTSGSADTQYFGPGTRLTVL.

This chain connects TRBV6-1 to TRBJ2-2; TRBD1 or TRBD2 may be the D gene (6 bases each). The V gene's germline CDR1 is MNHNS and CDR2 SASEGT. The V end lost 3 bases, the J end lost 5 bases, and 25 bases lay between the germline ends. The CDR3 has 19 amino acids. The chain's CDR3 is CASSDGGRGAFRHTGELFF. The CDR3 bases are TGTGCCAGCAGTGATGGGGGGCGCGGAGCCTTTCGTCATACCGGGGAGCTGTTTTTT.

The rearrangement links TRBV11-3 to TRBJ2-2; a possible D gene is TRBD2 (6 bases). From germline, CDR1 is SGHNT and CDR2 YENEEA. V was cut by 5 bases and J by 7 bases, with 8 bases left in between. This CDR3 is 12 amino acids long. Here the CDR3 reads CASSGGIGELFF. The CDR3 DNA reads as TGTGCCAGCAGCGGAGGGATCGGGGAGCTGTTTTTT.

This clone was recorded a few times. This chain connects TRBV7-9 to TRBJ2-7; the match to TRBD2 covers 10 bases. V trimming: 2 bases; J trimming: 5 bases; junction bases outside the gene matches: 9. Germline CDR1 SEHNR, CDR2 FQNEAQ (reference sequence). CDR3 length: 16 amino acids. CDR3 sequence (DNA): TGTGCCAGCAGCTTAAGCGGGAGGGCCCTCTCGGACGAGCAGTACTTC. This encodes CASSLSGRALSDEQYF.

V and J are TRBV5-1 and TRBJ2-1, with 7 bases matching TRBD1. V lost 4 bases to trimming and J lost 3 bases; unmatched junction nucleotides: 4. Looked up from germline, CDR1 is SGHRS and CDR2 is YFSETQ. The CDR3 has 14 amino acids. The CDR3 loop reads CASSPGQLYNEQFF. In DNA form, the CDR3 reads TGCGCCAGCAGCCCGGGACAGCTCTACAATGAGCAGTTCTTC.

The chain employs TRBV13 and TRBJ2-3; 9 nucleotides align to TRBD2. Per germline, CDR1 PRHDT and CDR2 FYEKMQ (reference sequence). With V trimmed by 2 bases and J by 6 bases, 9 bases remained unmatched. This CDR3 contains 16 residues. The CDR3: CASSLSSGLALDTQYF. The CDR3 DNA follows: TGTGCCAGCAGCTTAAGTTCAGGACTAGCGTTGGATACGCAGTATTTT.